This entry features one T cell receptor (beta chain) sequence. Antigen specificity is unknown. This entry is derived from a study of Tregs in tolerant kidney transplant recipients. Germline V gene data show CDR1 as SNHLY and CDR2 as FYNNEI. V shed 5 bases, J shed 5 bases, and the junction held 4 bases outside the gene matches. The CDR3 covers 14 residues. Clones were sequenced by immunoSEQ multiplex PCR, and TCRdb holds only the in-frame ones, with some missing. This table holds fewer than 150,000 clones, 92% found once. Findings and limits, study-wide: Tregs expanded with activated donor B cells seemed most donor-specific.

Sample: CD4+ T cells from blood. This clonotype was sampled from a human donor in good health. This chain uses TRBV2 with TRBJ1-2; 11 bases match TRBD1. The CDR3 protein is CASSTGTGGYGYTF. The CDR3 DNA sequence: TGTGCCAGCAGTACCGGGACAGGGGGGTATGGCTACACCTTC.